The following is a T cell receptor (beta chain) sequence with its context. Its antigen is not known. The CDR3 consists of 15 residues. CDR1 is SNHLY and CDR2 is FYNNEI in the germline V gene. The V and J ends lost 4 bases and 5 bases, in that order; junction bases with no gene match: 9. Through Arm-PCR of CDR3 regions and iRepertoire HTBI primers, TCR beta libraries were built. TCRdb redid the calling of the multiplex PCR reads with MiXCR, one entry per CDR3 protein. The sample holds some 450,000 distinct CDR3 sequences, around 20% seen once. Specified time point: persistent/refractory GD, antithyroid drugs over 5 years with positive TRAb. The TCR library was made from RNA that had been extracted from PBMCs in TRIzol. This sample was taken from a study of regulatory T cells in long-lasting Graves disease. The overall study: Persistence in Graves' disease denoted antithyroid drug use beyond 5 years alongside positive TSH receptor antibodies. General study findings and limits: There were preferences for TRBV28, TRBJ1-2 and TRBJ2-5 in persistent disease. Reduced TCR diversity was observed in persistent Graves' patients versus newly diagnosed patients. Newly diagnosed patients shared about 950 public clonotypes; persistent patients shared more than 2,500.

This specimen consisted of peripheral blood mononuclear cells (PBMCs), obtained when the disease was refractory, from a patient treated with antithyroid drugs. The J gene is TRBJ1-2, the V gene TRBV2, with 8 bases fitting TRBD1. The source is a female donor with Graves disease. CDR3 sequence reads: CASSASADRAYGYTF. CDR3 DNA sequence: TGTGCCAGCAGTGCCTCGGCGGACAGGGCGTATGGCTACACCTTC.